Following are 12 T cell receptor beta chains from one sample sequenced in a study of cytomegalovirus exposure and HLA in healthy donors. In the PCR, 60 Vbeta and 13 Jbeta primers were used. Assay: immunoSEQ multiplex PCR; the TCRdb copy retains only in-frame clones and omits some. Of about 130,000 clones listed, around four fifths are singletons. The sample consisted of PBMCs. The receptors originated from a male donor in good health and CMV-seronegative.

The rearrangement joins TRBV5-4 to TRBJ1-3; tentative D call: TRBD1 (5 bases). V lost 2 bases to trimming and J lost 5 bases, with 11 bases between them. CDR3 size: 14 residues. CDR1 SGHNT and CDR2 YYREEE come from the germline V gene (reference sequence). The CDR3 spells CASSFGRARNTIYF. The CDR3 region has the DNA TGTGCCAGCAGCTTCGGCAGGGCTAGAAACACCATATATTTT.

The chain uses TRBV7-9 and TRBJ1-3; 8 bases line up with TRBD1. V dropped 4 bases and J dropped 4; count of bases not matched to a gene: 6. The CDR3 runs to 15 residues. The germline V gene has CDR1 SEHNR and CDR2 FQNEAQ (reference sequence). This CDR3 reads CASSSIQGGGNTIYF. DNA for the CDR3: TGTGCCAGCAGCTCGATACAGGGGGGAGGAAACACCATATATTTT.

The chain recombines TRBV5-1 with TRBJ2-1; TRBD2 agrees at 7 bases. The CDR3 extends over 15 amino acids. Germline CDR1 and CDR2: SGHRS and YFSETQ. V lost 4 bases to trimming and J lost 8 bases; unmatched junction nucleotides: 12. The CDR3 DNA reads TGCGCCAGCAGCCAGATAGCGGGTCAGAGGGATGAGCAGTTCTTC. This codes for CASSQIAGQRDEQFF.

The chain employs TRBV7-2 and TRBJ1-1, with D hard to call. This CDR3 spans 16 amino acids. V was trimmed by 2 bases and J by 3 bases, leaving 16 bases between them. Germline CDR1 SGHTA, CDR2 FQGNSA. The CDR3 loop is CASSLLGRVGDTEAFF. The CDR3 DNA follows: TGTGCCAGCAGCTTACTGGGGAGGGTTGGGGACACTGAAGCTTTCTTT.

The chain is built from TRBV5-4 and TRBJ2-3; 7 bases line up with TRBD2. V lost 1 base to trimming and J lost 5 bases; unmatched junction nucleotides: 10. The germline CDR1 and CDR2 sequences are SGHNT and YYREEE (reference sequence). The CDR3 totals 16 residues. CDR3 protein: CASSLRSLAEGDTQYF. For the CDR3, the DNA is TGTGCCAGCAGCTTGCGGTCCCTAGCGGAGGGAGATACGCAGTATTTT.

The rearrangement joins TRBV6-1 to TRBJ2-2, with D hard to call. V was shortened by 7 bases and J by 5 bases, with 14 bases between the two germline ends. The CDR3 has 14 amino acids. Per the germline V gene, CDR1 is MNHNS and CDR2 is SASEGT. The CDR3 is CASNLELSTGELFF. The CDR3 coding sequence is TGTGCCAGCAATTTAGAGTTGAGTACCGGGGAGCTGTTTTTT.

For this clone: Different DNA sequences within this sample yield the same CDR3. This chain uses TRBV27 with TRBJ2-5, with D unresolved. This CDR3 has 13 amino acids. Trimming pared 2 bases from V and 0 bases from J, leaving 4 bases between. Germline CDR1 is MNHEY and CDR2 is SMNVEV (reference sequence). CDR3 amino acids: CASSLRYQETQYF. The DNA of the CDR3 is TGTGCCAGCAGTTTACGGTACCAAGAGACCCAGTACTTC.

Here the CDR3 DNA reads TGTGCCAGCAGCCCTACTGGACTAGCGGGACGCTACGAGCAGTACTTC. This codes for CASSPTGLAGRYEQYF. The chain couples TRBV9 to TRBJ2-7; 12 bases match TRBD2. CDR1 and CDR2 from the germline V gene are SGDLS and YYNGEE. This CDR3 has 16 amino acids. Trimming took 4 bases from V and 3 from J; bases not matched to a gene: 8. The full variable domain, rest sourced from reference TRBV9 and TRBJ2-7, is DSGVTQTPKHLITATGQRVTLRCSPRSGDLSVYWYQQSLDQGLQFLIQYYNGEERAKGNILERFSAQQFPDLHSELNLSSLELGDSALYFCASSPTGLAGRYEQYFGPGTRLTVT.

The chain joins TRBV7-8 to TRBJ2-2, with 11 bases identical to TRBD2. Per the germline V gene, CDR1 is SGHVS and CDR2 is FQNEAQ. The CDR3 runs to 18 residues. The junction had 12 bases not matched to a gene; V was cut back by 5 bases and J by 4 bases. In DNA form, the CDR3 reads TGTGCCAGCAGCACGCCAAACCGACTAGCGGGACTCACCGGGGAGCTGTTTTTT. Translating gives CASSTPNRLAGLTGELFF. The entire variable domain, with the rest obtained from reference TRBV7-8 and TRBJ2-2, is as follows: GAGVSQSPRYKVAKRGQDVALRCDPISGHVSLFWYQQALGQGPEFLTYFQNEAQLDKSGLPSDRFFAERPEGSVSTLKIQRTQQEDSAVYLCASSTPNRLAGLTGELFFGEGSRLTVL.

The J gene is TRBJ2-3, the V gene TRBV28; perhaps TRBD1 as D (5 bases). The CDR3 totals 13 residues. Germline CDR1 MDHEN, CDR2 SYDVKM. Trimming left V 3 bases short and J 3 bases short, with 7 bases between. Here the CDR3 reads CASSFSGTDTQYF. The CDR3 DNA reads TGTGCCAGCAGTTTTTCAGGGACAGATACGCAGTATTTT.

This chain links TRBV2 with TRBJ1-1; 7 bases are a match to TRBD1. The V gene's germline CDR1 is SNHLY and CDR2 FYNNEI. J gave up 3 bases and V 7 bases, and 14 bases lay outside the gene matches. CDR3 length equals 16 residues. The CDR3 loop is CASTGSGGIKYTEAFF. The DNA of the CDR3 is TGTGCCAGCACTGGTTCAGGGGGTATTAAGTACACTGAAGCTTTCTTT.

The chain combines TRBV6-5 with TRBJ1-2; TRBD1 aligns across 7 bases. CDR1 MNHEY and CDR2 SVGAGI come from the germline V gene. This CDR3 has 14 residues. V lost 0 bases and J lost 3; bases outside the gene matches: 1. The DNA for the CDR3 is TGTGCCAGCAGTTACTCGGGACAGTACTATGGCTACACCTTC. Translated, it gives CASSYSGQYYGYTF.